The 29 T cell receptor beta chains below were found in one sample sequenced in a study of immune evolution from preneoplasia to lung adenocarcinoma. TCRdb's copy holds only in-frame clones and misses some; the assay was immunoSEQ multiplex PCR. This table has 8,000 to 9,500 clones, 82% appearing once. Sample: FFPE minimally invasive lung adenocarcinoma tissue. The receptors here all came from a person aged 65-85 years with lung adenocarcinoma.

The chain is built from TRBV2 and TRBJ2-3; 9 bases align to TRBD2. Germline CDR1 SNHLY, CDR2 FYNNEI. There are 15 residues in the CDR3. J gave up 6 bases and V 6 bases, and 10 bases lay outside the gene matches. In nucleotides, the CDR3 is TGTGCCAGCAGGGGGCAAGCGGGGGGCCAGGATACGCAGTATTTT. Residues: CASRGQAGGQDTQYF.

This chain joins TRBV10-2 and TRBJ2-2; D call uncertain. V was shortened by 6 bases and J by 2 bases, with 4 bases between the two germline ends. The CDR3 is made up of 12 amino acids. Germline V gene sequence: CDR1 WSHSY, CDR2 SAAADI. The CDR3 sequence: CASSLNTGELFF. The CDR3 DNA sequence: TGCGCCAGCAGCTTAAACACCGGGGAGCTGTTTTTT.

The chain joins TRBV11-2 to TRBJ2-7; 8 bases align to TRBD2. V lost 3 bases and J lost 6; bases outside the gene matches: 4. Germline V gives CDR1 SGHAT, CDR2 FQNNGV. CDR3 length: 13 amino acids. The CDR3 reads CASSFGGAPEQYF. The CDR3, as DNA: TGTGCCAGCAGCTTCGGGGGGGCCCCCGAGCAGTACTTC.

The CDR3 DNA reads TGCAGCGTTGTGGAGGGATACTACGAGCAGTACTTC. It codes for CSVVEGYYEQYF. The chain recombines TRBV29-1 with TRBJ2-7, with D perhaps TRBD2 (6 bases). The V end was cut by 4 bases, the J end by 3 bases, with 10 bases between. CDR3 size: 12 residues. CDR1 is SQVTM, CDR2 ANQGSEA, per germline.

V and J are TRBV5-1 and TRBJ1-2, with TRBD1 as a possible D gene (5 bases). CDR1 and CDR2 from the germline V gene are SGHRS and YFSETQ. CDR3 size: 15 residues. The ends were cut back, 4 bases at V and 2 bases at J, with 15 bases in the middle. CDR3 amino acids: CASSPRGGENYGYTF. In DNA, the CDR3 is TGCGCCAGCAGCCCTAGGGGAGGGGAAAACTATGGCTACACCTTC.

This rearrangement joins TRBV6-9 to TRBJ2-7; D is unclear. Deletions cut 0 bases from V and 0 bases from J, with 12 bases between. This CDR3 has 16 amino acids. Germline CDR1 reads MNHGY; CDR2 reads SVAAGI. The CDR3 sequence is CASSYSGPRCSYEQYF. CDR3 bases: TGTGCCAGCAGTTATTCCGGGCCAAGATGCTCCTACGAGCAGTACTTC.

This clone showed up just once. The V and J genes are TRBV6-6 and TRBJ2-7; maybe TRBD1 (5 bases). This CDR3 is built from 12 residues. Germline values: CDR1 MNHNY, CDR2 SVGAGI (reference sequence). The V end lost 6 bases, the J end lost 4 bases, and 10 bases lay between the germline ends. CDR3 residues: CASRQGWYEQYF. CDR3 bases: TGTGCCAGCAGGCAGGGTTGGTACGAGCAGTACTTC.

The J gene is TRBJ2-2, the V gene TRBV9, with D tentatively TRBD1 (6 bases). This CDR3 is built from 15 residues. Germline values: CDR1 SGDLS, CDR2 YYNGEE. With 4 bases removed from V and 2 bases from J, the gap between germline ends came to 12 bases. The CDR3: CASSSGTTNTGELFF. Here the CDR3 DNA reads TGTGCCAGCAGCTCCGGGACAACTAACACCGGGGAGCTGTTTTTT.

With regard to this clone: The same CDR3 arises from other DNA sequences in this sample as well. This chain links TRBV9 with TRBJ2-1; D gene uncertain. The CDR3 runs to 11 residues. Germline CDR1 reads SGDLS; CDR2 reads YYNGEE. V gave up 4 bases and J gave up 5 bases, with 4 bases separating them. CDR3 nucleotide sequence: TGTGCCAGCAGCTTCAACAATGAGCAGTTCTTC. This sequence encodes CASSFNNEQFF.

This chain uses TRBV19 with TRBJ1-5; the D gene is possibly TRBD1 (5 bases). V was cut by 8 bases and J by 2 bases, with 16 bases left in between. Germline CDR1 and CDR2: LNHDA and SQIVND (reference sequence). This CDR3 region has 15 residues. The DNA of the CDR3 is TGTGCCAGTCGACCCGGATCGACAGGCAATCAGCCCCAGCATTTT. Translated, it gives CASRPGSTGNQPQHF.

The V call is TRBV6-5, the J call TRBJ2-7; 7 nucleotides match TRBD1. V shed 6 bases, J shed 0 bases, and the junction held 5 bases outside the gene matches. The CDR3 has 14 residues. The germline gives CDR1 MNHEY, CDR2 SVGAGI. CDR3 loop: CASRKDRSSYEQYF. Here the CDR3 DNA reads TGTGCCAGCAGGAAGGACAGGAGCTCCTACGAGCAGTACTTC.

The chain has TRBV30 and TRBJ1-6; possible D gene TRBD1, 5 bases. The V and J ends lost 2 bases and 3 bases respectively, with 14 bases between them. Germline-derived CDR1 and CDR2 are GTSNPN and SVGIG (reference sequence). This CDR3 has 16 residues. The CDR3 protein is CAWSPLGQDYNSPLHF. The CDR3 nucleotides are TGTGCCTGGAGTCCTTTGGGGCAGGACTATAATTCACCCCTCCACTTT.

This clone showed up just once. Sequence at one end of the junction differs from germline and may be a read error. This sequence joins TRBV19 and TRBJ1-2; 7 bases match TRBD1. Looked up from germline, CDR1 is LNHDA and CDR2 is SQIVND (reference sequence). This CDR3 has 13 residues. In DNA form, the CDR3 reads TGTACCAGTAAAGGACAGGAGAACTATGGCTACACCTTC. Protein: CTSKGQENYGYTF.

CDR3: CASSQVPGQGQPQHF. CDR3 DNA: TGTGCCAGCAGCCAAGTCCCGGGACAGGGGCAGCCCCAGCATTTT. The gene calls are TRBV4-2 and TRBJ1-5; 10 bases map to TRBD1. The CDR3 has 15 residues. CDR1 is LGHNA, CDR2 YNFKEQ, per germline. V was clipped by 1 base and J by 7 bases; unmatched bases: 4.

The CDR3 is CASSLGTANTEAFF. CDR3 coding DNA: TGTGCCAGCAGCTTAGGGACAGCGAACACTGAAGCTTTCTTT. This chain links TRBV7-9 with TRBJ1-1; D may be TRBD1 (6 bases). The germline V and J ends were trimmed by 1 base and 1 base, with 7 bases remaining between them. This CDR3 has 14 residues. In germline, CDR1 is SEHNR, CDR2 FQNEAQ (reference sequence).

This chain links TRBV15 with TRBJ2-3; 15 positions match TRBD2. The ends lost 5 bases at V and 6 bases at J; junction bases unmatched: 6. This CDR3 is 16 amino acids long. Per germline, CDR1 LNHNV and CDR2 YYDKDF (reference sequence). The CDR3 bases are TGTGCCACCAGCGGGGGACTAGCGGGGGGAATGGATACGCAGTATTTT. It encodes CATSGGLAGGMDTQYF.

J is TRBJ1-5 and V is TRBV6-6; TRBD1 aligns across 7 bases. This CDR3 has 16 amino acids. Germline loops: CDR1 MNHNY, CDR2 SVGAGI (reference sequence). Trimming at V came to 6 bases and at J to 0 bases, leaving 8 bases not matched to a gene. The CDR3 region has the DNA TGTGCCAGCAGACCTCCGACAGGGTATAGCAATCAGCCCCAGCATTTT. This encodes CASRPPTGYSNQPQHF.

CDR3 amino acids: CATRDRVFSEAFF. The CDR3 nucleotides are TGTGCCACGCGGGACAGGGTTTTTTCTGAAGCTTTCTTT. The gene calls are TRBV28 and TRBJ1-1; 9 bases align to TRBD1. V gave up 10 bases and J gave up 6 bases; unmatched junction bases: 9. Germline V CDR1 and CDR2: MDHEN, SYDVKM. The CDR3 runs 13 residues.

The chain employs TRBV6-6 and TRBJ2-2; D could derive from TRBD1 or TRBD2 (5 bases each). CDR1 MNHNY and CDR2 SVGAGI come from the germline V gene (reference sequence). This CDR3 is 12 amino acids long. V lost 5 bases and J lost 7, with 8 bases in between. The chain's CDR3 is CASSLGGGELFF. The CDR3 DNA follows: TGTGCCAGCAGTCTTGGGGGCGGGGAGCTGTTTTTT.

The chain is built from TRBV5-1 and TRBJ2-3; 12 bases are shared with TRBD2. V lost 5 bases, J lost 4 bases, and 5 bases stayed unmatched. CDR1 is SGHRS, CDR2 YFSETQ, per germline. The CDR3 consists of 15 residues. The CDR3, as DNA: TGCGCCAGCAGTTCCAGACTAGCGGGAGCAGATACGCAGTATTTT. It encodes CASSSRLAGADTQYF.

The V call is TRBV2, the J call TRBJ1-1, with 8 bases matching TRBD1. V trimming: 10 bases; J trimming: 3 bases; junction bases outside the gene matches: 7. The CDR3 sequence is 13 residues long. CDR1 is SNHLY, CDR2 FYNNEI, per germline. In DNA, the CDR3 is TGTGCCACTCAGGGGGCGCGTTACACTGAAGCTTTCTTT. This sequence encodes CATQGARYTEAFF.

The chain combines TRBV19 with TRBJ2-3; 10 bases agree with TRBD1. CDR3 length: 16 residues. J was trimmed by 4 bases and V by 6 bases; bases with no gene match: 10. Germline V CDR1 and CDR2: LNHDA, SQIVND (reference sequence). The CDR3 loop is CASSPSPGQGPDTQYF. The CDR3 DNA sequence: TGTGCCAGTAGCCCCAGCCCGGGACAGGGGCCAGATACGCAGTATTTT.

The chain carries TRBV29-1 and TRBJ2-1; the match to TRBD2 covers 7 bases. The CDR3 is 12 amino acids. Looked up from germline, CDR1 is SQVTM and CDR2 is ANQGSEA. V was clipped by 4 bases and J by 9 bases; unmatched bases: 6. The CDR3 loop reads CSVVLWGGEQFF. The CDR3 DNA reads as TGCAGCGTTGTACTCTGGGGGGGTGAGCAGTTCTTC.

The gene calls are TRBV4-2 and TRBJ2-6, with D perhaps matching TRBD1 (6 bases). The CDR3 extends over 16 amino acids. Trimming took off 4 bases at V and 4 bases at J, with 14 bases between the two ends. From germline, CDR1 is LGHNA and CDR2 YNFKEQ. The CDR3 sequence is CASSPTGMSGANVLTF. CDR3 DNA: TGTGCCAGCAGCCCGACAGGTATGTCCGGGGCCAACGTCCTGACTTTC.

The V gene is TRBV20-1, the J gene TRBJ2-1; the D is unclear. V lost 3 bases to trimming and J lost 7 bases, with 7 bases between them. There are 11 residues in the CDR3. Germline V gene sequence: CDR1 DFQATT, CDR2 SNEGSKA (reference sequence). The CDR3 DNA follows: TGCAGTGCTAGTTTCAGTAATGAGCAGTTCTTC. Protein sequence: CSASFSNEQFF.

This clone turned up a few times. The V and J genes are TRBV10-1 and TRBJ1-2; D ambiguous. Trimming cost V 5 bases and J 5 bases, with 12 bases left between them. The CDR3 is made up of 13 amino acids. CDR1 is WNHNN and CDR2 is SYGVQD in the germline V gene (reference sequence). In DNA form, the CDR3 reads TGCGCCAGCAGTCCGGTGTTGTCGTATGGCTACACCTTC. This codes for CASSPVLSYGYTF.

The chain links TRBV7-6 to TRBJ1-4; D is ambiguous. There are 17 residues in the CDR3. Trimming removed 1 base at V and 0 bases at J, with 12 bases between. Per the germline V gene, CDR1 is SGHVS and CDR2 is FNYEAQ. The CDR3 spells CASSLGDHGPTNEKLFF. The CDR3 DNA sequence: TGTGCCAGCAGCTTAGGAGATCACGGCCCAACTAATGAAAAACTGTTTTTT. The full variable domain, in which reference TRBV7-6 and TRBJ1-4 provide the parts outside the CDR3, is GAGVSQSPRYKVTKRGQDVALRCDPISGHVSLYWYRQALGQGPEFLTYFNYEAQQDKSGLPNDRFSAERPEGSISTLTIQRTEQRDSAMYRCASSLGDHGPTNEKLFFGSGTQLSVL.

Here the CDR3 reads CASSSADTSETQYF. The CDR3, as DNA: TGTGCCAGCAGCTCAGCAGACACCTCAGAGACCCAGTACTTC. The chain links TRBV5-4 to TRBJ2-5; D ambiguous. Germline V gives CDR1 SGHNT, CDR2 YYREEE (reference sequence). Trimming cost V 3 bases and J 4 bases, with 13 bases left between them. The CDR3 contains 14 residues.

This sequence joins TRBV9 and TRBJ1-1; no reliable D call. Trimming removed 4 bases at V and 3 bases at J, with 13 bases between. The CDR3 is made up of 14 amino acids. Germline lookup yields CDR1 SGDLS and CDR2 YYNGEE. The CDR3, as DNA: TGTGCCAGCAGCCTCGGGCCGGCGGACACTGAAGCTTTCTTT. This codes for CASSLGPADTEAFF.